This TCR beta chain came from a study of response to subunit inactivated influenza vaccine. Study-wide results and caveats: The authors offered the suggestion that each seasonal influenza vaccination recruits few new T cells.

This CDR3 is built from 14 residues. Between the trimmed V and J ends, which lost 7 bases and 1 base, there was a span of 10 bases. In germline, CDR1 is LNHNV, CDR2 YYDKDF (reference sequence). TCRdb redid the calling of the RT-PCR reads with MiXCR, one entry per CDR3 protein. Of hundreds of thousands of distinct CDR3 sequences in the sample, about 14% are singletons; the top ten hold less than 9%. At least ten counts were recorded for this clonotype. What it recognizes is unknown. The sequencing here drew on PBMCs from blood, taken 14 to 15 days before vaccination. This chain links TRBV15 with TRBJ2-2, with D possibly being TRBD2 (5 bases). This receptor was identified in a man aged 50-59 years who received an inactivated influenza vaccine. Here the CDR3 DNA reads TGTGCCACCAAAAGAGGGATGAACACCGGGGAGCTGTTTTTT. Its protein is CATKRGMNTGELFF.